These 31 T cell receptor beta chains were all obtained from the same sample, sequenced in a study of shared clonotypes between healthy human individuals. Naive CD8 cells lacked CD45RO, underwent positive selection for CCR7 and left out terminally differentiated effector memory CD45RA+ cells. The table came from immunoSEQ multiplex PCR; TCRdb's copy has only in-frame clones and leaves some out. This sample has around 2.1 million clones, with just over 90% found just once. Sequencing was done on a sample of naive CD8+ T cells from PBMCs. All receptors derive from a man aged 18 to 35 in good health. Some clones in this sample may be carry-over from other donors' samples.

This rearrangement joins TRBV5-6 to TRBJ2-7; D gene unclear. Trimming pared 5 bases from V and 4 bases from J, leaving 7 bases between. Germline CDR1 SGHDT, CDR2 YYEEEE. This CDR3 is 11 amino acids long. As DNA, the CDR3 is TGTGCCAGCAGGGATTCTTACGAGCAGTACTTC. Translated, it gives CASRDSYEQYF.

V usage is TRBV6-6 and J usage is TRBJ2-7; D gene ambiguous. The CDR3 extends over 15 amino acids. V was shortened by 10 bases and J by 2 bases, with 21 bases between the two germline ends. The germline gives CDR1 MNHNY, CDR2 SVGAGI (reference sequence). The CDR3 region is CATRPLGDEAYEQYF. CDR3 DNA: TGTGCCACCCGACCCCTAGGAGACGAGGCCTACGAGCAGTACTTC.

The V gene is TRBV15, the J gene TRBJ2-3, with D unresolved. The CDR3 has 15 residues. Germline lookup yields CDR1 LNHNV and CDR2 YYDKDF (reference sequence). Between the trimmed V and J ends, which lost 4 bases and 4 bases, there was a span of 15 bases. Written as DNA, the CDR3 is TGTGCCACCAGCATCACAGCACCTTTGGCAGATACGCAGTATTTT. Protein: CATSITAPLADTQYF.

CDR3 DNA: TGTGCCAGCAGTCCCCGTTTTTTGGGGGGCGTCGAAAAACTGTTTTTT. The encoded protein is CASSPRFLGGVEKLFF. J is TRBJ1-4 and V is TRBV27; the D gene is possibly TRBD1 (6 bases). Germline loops: CDR1 MNHEY, CDR2 SMNVEV (reference sequence). V gave up 5 bases and J gave up 8 bases, with 21 bases separating them. This CDR3 region has 16 residues.

The chain joins TRBV27 to TRBJ2-2; D not resolved. Trimming pared 5 bases from V and 7 bases from J, leaving 8 bases between. Germline values: CDR1 MNHEY, CDR2 SMNVEV (reference sequence). The CDR3 loop spans 12 amino acids. The CDR3: CASSPQVGELFF. The DNA of the CDR3 is TGTGCCAGCAGTCCCCAAGTCGGGGAGCTGTTTTTT.

The V and J genes are TRBV7-9 and TRBJ2-7, with 10 bases lining up with TRBD2. The length of the CDR3 is 15 residues. Trimming took 3 bases from V and 2 from J; bases not matched to a gene: 4. CDR1 and CDR2 from the germline V gene are SEHNR and FQNEAQ (reference sequence). In DNA, the CDR3 is TGTGCCAGCAGCTTGTCACTAGCGGGGCCCTACGAGCAGTACTTC. Protein: CASSLSLAGPYEQYF.

The chain recombines TRBV11-2 with TRBJ1-2; the match to TRBD1 covers 7 bases. With 4 bases clipped from V and 5 bases from J, the junction kept 10 bases outside the gene matches. The CDR3 spans 15 residues. From germline, CDR1 is SGHAT and CDR2 FQNNGV. This chain's CDR3 is CASSSRTGTAYGYTF. For the CDR3, the DNA is TGTGCCAGCAGCTCCCGAACCGGGACAGCTTATGGCTACACCTTC.

J is TRBJ1-3 and V is TRBV9; D is undetermined. This CDR3 comprises 16 residues. Germline V gene sequence: CDR1 SGDLS, CDR2 YYNGEE. V was shortened by 0 bases and J by 0 bases, with 10 bases between the two germline ends. The DNA for the CDR3 is TGTGCCAGCAGCGTAGAACCCACCGGCTCTGGAAACACCATATATTTT. It encodes CASSVEPTGSGNTIYF.

This clone was detected once. This chain joins TRBV4-1 and TRBJ2-4; the D call may be TRBD1 or TRBD2 (5 bases each). Germline V gives CDR1 MGHRA, CDR2 YSYEKL. The CDR3 sequence is 15 residues long. Trimming took off 3 bases at V and 0 bases at J, with 9 bases between the two ends. The DNA for the CDR3 is TGCGCCAGCAGCCACAGGGACCTAGCCAAAAACATTCAGTACTTC. Translated, it gives CASSHRDLAKNIQYF.

This chain connects TRBV28 to TRBJ2-5; 10 nucleotides line up with TRBD2. Germline V CDR1 and CDR2: MDHEN, SYDVKM. The CDR3 is 16 amino acids. J lost 3 bases, V lost 2 bases, and 6 bases had no gene match. CDR3 nucleotides: TGTGCCAGCAGTTTAAGGTCTGGGACTAGCGAAGAGACCCAGTACTTC. Amino acids: CASSLRSGTSEETQYF.

The chain has TRBV5-1 and TRBJ1-2; possible D gene TRBD1, 5 bases. V shed 0 bases and J shed 3 bases, with 21 bases lying between them. This CDR3 region has 18 residues. CDR1 is SGHRS, CDR2 YFSETQ, per germline. This CDR3 is CASSLAVPGREAYYGYTF. As DNA, the CDR3 is TGCGCCAGCAGCTTGGCGGTCCCAGGGCGGGAGGCATACTATGGCTACACCTTC.

This chain uses TRBV4-1 with TRBJ1-5, with unresolved D. V was cut by 4 bases and J by 5 bases, with 15 bases left in between. This CDR3 region has 15 residues. Germline V gives CDR1 MGHRA, CDR2 YSYEKL. The CDR3 here is CASSPGGVPDQPQHF. CDR3 in DNA: TGCGCCAGCAGCCCCGGAGGTGTCCCAGATCAGCCCCAGCATTTT.

The chain uses TRBV2 and TRBJ2-7; 9 bases match TRBD1. This CDR3 is built from 15 residues. The V gene end was trimmed by 5 bases and the J gene end by 7 bases; junction bases not matched to a gene: 12. Germline V gene lookup returns CDR1 SNHLY and CDR2 FYNNEI. The CDR3 loop reads CASSHGQGTRWEQYF. In DNA, the CDR3 is TGTGCCAGCAGTCACGGACAGGGGACGAGGTGGGAGCAGTACTTC.

The V and J genes are TRBV5-1 and TRBJ2-7, with a tentative D call TRBD1 (6 bases). The CDR3 loop spans 14 amino acids. Trimming pared 3 bases from V and 2 bases from J, leaving 12 bases between. CDR1 and CDR2 (germline): SGHRS, YFSETQ. This chain's CDR3 is CASSSRDIPYEQYF. The CDR3 DNA sequence: TGCGCCAGCAGCTCCCGGGACATTCCCTACGAGCAGTACTTC.

This clone is a singleton in its sample. The chain links TRBV14 to TRBJ2-1; D ambiguous. Germline-derived CDR1 and CDR2 are SGHDN and FVKESK. The CDR3 consists of 14 residues. V lost 3 bases, J lost 5 bases, and 11 bases lay in between. Written as DNA, the CDR3 is TGTGCCAGCAGCCACGGGCCCCAAGACAATGAGCAGTTCTTC. Residues: CASSHGPQDNEQFF. The full variable domain, with the rest looked up from reference TRBV14 and TRBJ2-1, is EAGVTQFPSHSVIEKGQTVTLRCDPISGHDNLYWYRRVMGKEIKFLLHFVKESKQDESGMPNNRFLAERTGGTYSTLKVQPAELEDSGVYFCASSHGPQDNEQFFGPGTRLTVL.

The chain carries TRBV2 and TRBJ2-5; tentatively, D is TRBD1 (5 bases). The CDR3 is 16 residues long. Germline V lookup: CDR1 SNHLY, CDR2 FYNNEI. Trimming left V 4 bases short and J 5 bases short, with 20 bases between. CDR3 DNA: TGTGCCAGCAGTGCGGCAGGGCGGCCCCCGGAGGAGACCCAGTACTTC. Amino acid sequence: CASSAAGRPPEETQYF.

The chain couples TRBV9 to TRBJ1-4; weak D call: TRBD1 (5 bases). Germline V lookup: CDR1 SGDLS, CDR2 YYNGEE. The CDR3 contains 15 residues. V lost 3 bases, J lost 4 bases, and 13 bases lay in between. CDR3 bases: TGTGCCAGCAGCGAGGGCCGGGACGGTAATGAAAAACTGTTTTTT. Protein: CASSEGRDGNEKLFF. Full variable domain (missing parts from reference TRBV9 and TRBJ1-4): DSGVTQTPKHLITATGQRVTLRCSPRSGDLSVYWYQQSLDQGLQFLIQYYNGEERAKGNILERFSAQQFPDLHSELNLSSLELGDSALYFCASSEGRDGNEKLFFGSGTQLSVL.

The chain uses TRBV5-6 and TRBJ2-7; the D gene is possibly TRBD2 (6 bases). The CDR3 contains 13 residues. The ends were cut back, 3 bases at V and 6 bases at J, with 13 bases in the middle. Per germline, CDR1 SGHDT and CDR2 YYEEEE. Here the CDR3 reads CASSWKTRREQYF. As DNA, the CDR3 is TGTGCCAGCAGCTGGAAGACTAGACGCGAGCAGTACTTC.

The rearrangement uses TRBV27 and TRBJ2-7; 9 positions match TRBD2. CDR3 length equals 15 residues. Germline values: CDR1 MNHEY, CDR2 SMNVEV (reference sequence). Trimming took 6 bases from V and 3 from J; bases not matched to a gene: 9. In nucleotides, the CDR3 is TGTGCCAGCAGCTTGAGCGGGAGGCTTCTCTACGAGCAGTACTTC. This codes for CASSLSGRLLYEQYF.

This clone was seen more than once but under ten times. The chain is built from TRBV4-2 and TRBJ2-7, with D unresolved. V shed 1 base and J shed 3 bases, with 7 bases lying between them. CDR3 length equals 13 residues. Per the germline V gene, CDR1 is LGHNA and CDR2 is YNFKEQ. The CDR3 protein is CASSQGMGYEQYF. In nucleotides, the CDR3 is TGTGCCAGCAGCCAAGGGATGGGCTACGAGCAGTACTTC.

Regarding this clone: Other DNA sequences in this sample translate to the same CDR3. This chain connects TRBV28 to TRBJ2-7, with unresolved D. The CDR3 contains 13 residues. Germline values: CDR1 MDHEN, CDR2 SYDVKM. Trimming left V 3 bases short and J 1 base short, with 7 bases between. The CDR3 reads CASSFGQSYEQYF. In nucleotides, the CDR3 is TGTGCCAGCAGTTTTGGTCAGTCCTACGAGCAGTACTTC.

The CDR3 protein is CASSRTAGNYGYTF. DNA of the CDR3: TGTGCCAGCAGCCGGACAGCCGGCAACTATGGCTACACCTTC. The V and J genes are TRBV9 and TRBJ1-2, with D perhaps matching TRBD1 (6 bases). The CDR3 runs 14 residues. Trimming left V 4 bases short and J 2 bases short, with 12 bases between. Germline CDR1 is SGDLS and CDR2 is YYNGEE.

This clone has only one observation. This chain uses TRBV29-1 with TRBJ2-1, with TRBD2 matching 11 bases. V was clipped by 2 bases and J by 3 bases; unmatched bases: 0. The CDR3 is 14 residues long. Germline loops: CDR1 SQVTM, CDR2 ANQGSEA. The CDR3: CSVETSGSYNEQFF. In DNA form, the CDR3 reads TGCAGCGTTGAAACTAGCGGGAGCTACAATGAGCAGTTCTTC.

The chain recombines TRBV27 with TRBJ2-5, with D perhaps matching TRBD2 (6 bases). Germline CDR1 and CDR2: MNHEY and SMNVEV (reference sequence). The CDR3 is 15 residues long. Trimming stripped 1 base from V and 2 bases from J, with 11 bases between. This CDR3 is CASSLFRDSQETQYF. CDR3 sequence (DNA): TGTGCCAGCAGTTTATTTCGGGACTCACAAGAGACCCAGTACTTC.

The chain is built from TRBV9 and TRBJ2-1; 7 bases align to TRBD2. CDR1 and CDR2 (germline): SGDLS, YYNGEE. The J segment lost 0 bases and the V segment lost 4 bases, leaving 7 bases of the junction unmatched. The CDR3 is made up of 16 amino acids. CDR3 DNA sequence: TGTGCCAGCAGCCTCGTCGGCGGGAGCTCCTACAATGAGCAGTTCTTC. Encoded protein: CASSLVGGSSYNEQFF.

In the case of this clone: Other DNA variants within this sample encode the same CDR3. The V gene is TRBV9, the J gene TRBJ2-1; maybe TRBD1 (6 bases). In germline, CDR1 is SGDLS, CDR2 YYNGEE. V gave up 0 bases and J gave up 1 base, with 8 bases separating them. This CDR3 has 15 amino acids. The CDR3, as DNA: TGTGCCAGCAGCGTAGACGGGACATCCTACAATGAGCAGTTCTTC. Encoded protein: CASSVDGTSYNEQFF.

This clone was seen a handful of times. The gene calls are TRBV5-1 and TRBJ2-2; TRBD1 aligns across 9 bases. The CDR3 is made up of 15 amino acids. Per the germline V gene, CDR1 is SGHRS and CDR2 is YFSETQ. The J segment lost 3 bases and the V segment lost 4 bases, leaving 4 bases of the junction unmatched. CDR3 DNA sequence: TGCGCCAGCAGCACCCGGGACAGGGACACCGGGGAGCTGTTTTTT. As protein: CASSTRDRDTGELFF. The full variable domain, rest sourced from reference TRBV5-1 and TRBJ2-2, is KAGVTQTPRYLIKTRGQQVTLSCSPISGHRSVSWYQQTPGQGLQFLFEYFSETQRNKGNFPGRFSGRQFSNSRSEMNVSTLELGDSALYLCASSTRDRDTGELFFGEGSRLTVL.

This chain connects TRBV5-1 to TRBJ1-3; no firm D call. V lost 1 base to trimming and J lost 0 bases, with 8 bases between them. The germline gives CDR1 SGHRS, CDR2 YFSETQ. The CDR3 is made up of 15 amino acids. The CDR3 DNA reads TGCGCCAGCAGCTTGTTTGCAGGCTCTGGAAACACCATATATTTT. Its protein product is CASSLFAGSGNTIYF.

J is TRBJ2-7 and V is TRBV19, with a tentative D call TRBD2 (6 bases). The CDR3 has 15 residues. V was shortened by 1 base and J by 2 bases, with 12 bases between the two germline ends. Germline CDR1 LNHDA, CDR2 SQIVND (reference sequence). In DNA, the CDR3 is TGTGCCAGTAGTATAGGGAGGGATAGCACCTACGAGCAGTACTTC. This translates into CASSIGRDSTYEQYF.

V usage is TRBV6-1 and J usage is TRBJ2-7, with unresolved D. Per germline, CDR1 MNHNS and CDR2 SASEGT. Trimming removed 6 bases at V and 0 bases at J, with 15 bases between. The CDR3 has 15 residues. The CDR3 protein is CASSVSARSSYEQYF. The CDR3, as DNA: TGTGCCAGCAGCGTCAGCGCCAGGAGCTCCTACGAGCAGTACTTC.

The chain recombines TRBV18 with TRBJ2-2; 8 nucleotides agree with TRBD1. CDR3 length: 16 amino acids. Trimming removed 7 bases from V and 6 bases from J; junction bases left unmatched: 13. Germline V gene data show CDR1 as KGHSH and CDR2 as LQKENI. The CDR3 here is CASFLYRTGRPGELFF. DNA for the CDR3: TGTGCCAGCTTTTTATATCGGACAGGGCGGCCCGGGGAGCTGTTTTTT. The full variable domain, its missing parts supplied by reference TRBV18 and TRBJ2-2, is NAGVMQNPRHLVRRRGQEARLRCSPMKGHSHVYWYRQLPEEGLKFMVYLQKENIIDESGMPKERFSAEFPKEGPSILRIQQVVRGDSAAYFCASFLYRTGRPGELFFGEGSRLTVL.